The next 4 T cell receptor beta chains were all read from a single sample in a study of T-cell reconstitution after alpha-beta-depleted transplantation in children. Unique molecular identifiers were incorporated into the prepared TCRbeta library. TCRdb redid the calling of the PCR reads with MiXCR, one entry per CDR3 protein. This repertoire shows about 340,000 distinct CDR3 sequences, approximately 10% found once; its top ten account for 2% to 3%. The input for sequencing was PBMCs from the stem cell graft donor, taken from the stem cell graft. These receptors came from a human donor who donated a stem cell graft to a child with acute lymphoblastic leukemia.

The chain couples TRBV5-1 to TRBJ2-3, with no clear D. The CDR3 is 13 residues long. The V and J ends lost 4 bases and 2 bases respectively, with 8 bases between them. Germline CDR1 reads SGHRS; CDR2 reads YFSETQ. CDR3 sequence (DNA): TGCGCCAGCAGCGGGGTAGCCACAGATACGCAGTATTTT. This encodes CASSGVATDTQYF.

CDR3 amino acids: CSVRRDNTYNEQFF. CDR3 nucleotide sequence: TGCAGCGTTCGGCGGGACAACACCTACAATGAGCAGTTCTTC. The chain joins TRBV29-1 to TRBJ2-1, with D perhaps assigned TRBD1 or TRBD2 (6 bases each). Trimming stripped 5 bases from V and 2 bases from J, with 13 bases between. This CDR3 comprises 14 residues. Germline V lookup: CDR1 SQVTM, CDR2 ANQGSEA.

This clonotype was observed a handful of times. The chain employs TRBV6-5 and TRBJ2-1, with a tentative D call TRBD2 (5 bases). Per germline, CDR1 MNHEY and CDR2 SVGAGI. V shed 0 bases and J shed 8 bases, with 17 bases lying between them. This CDR3 comprises 16 residues. The chain's CDR3 is CASSYSRELVIYEQFF. The CDR3 DNA reads TGTGCCAGCAGTTACTCGAGGGAACTAGTTATCTATGAGCAGTTCTTC.

This clonotype was counted between two and nine times. The chain recombines TRBV5-1 with TRBJ2-3, with 10 bases identical to TRBD2. J was trimmed by 3 bases and V by 0 bases; bases with no gene match: 7. The CDR3 contains 17 residues. The germline V gene has CDR1 SGHRS and CDR2 YFSETQ. CDR3 coding DNA: TGCGCCAGCAGCTTGGCTCTTCTAGCGGGAGAAACAGATACGCAGTATTTT. This codes for CASSLALLAGETDTQYF.